Listed below are T cell receptor beta chains from one sample, sequenced in a study of blood T cell repertoires in COVID-19. TCRdb keeps only in-frame clones here, not all; method: immunoSEQ multiplex PCR. The profile shows 150,000 to 200,000 clones, approximately 92% of them singletons. The specimen sequenced was peripheral blood. The receptors were gathered from a woman between 50 and 59 years old with acute or convalescent COVID-19. The CDR3 runs from the conserved cysteine through the conserved F or W. A D gene is named only where the DNA matches it firmly. A row's size may be missing; if present it is once, few, many or a size class.

TRBD2	TRBJ2-7	TRBV4-3	NA	TGCGCCAGCAGCCAAGACCTCAGTTGGACTAGCGGGGGCCCCCCCTACGAGCAGTACTTC	CASSQDLSWTSGGPPYEQYF
NA	TRBJ2-1	TRBV7-3	NA	TGTGCCAGCAGCTTAGTTGGGGCGAAGGATGAGCAGTTCTTC	CASSLVGAKDEQFF
TRBD1	TRBJ2-7	TRBV9	once	TGTGCCAGCAGCGCATCCGGGACAGGGGGGTCTGAGCAGTACTTC	CASSASGTGGSEQYF
TRBD1	TRBJ1-2	TRBV28	NA	TGTGCCAGCAGCTCGACAGGGAACTATGGCTACACCTTC	CASSSTGNYGYTF
TRBD2	TRBJ2-1	TRBV2	NA	TGTGCCAGCACGGGCGGAGGGAGGGCCCGGCATGAGCAGTTCTTC	CASTGGGRARHEQFF
NA	TRBJ1-4	TRBV3-1/TRBV3-2	NA	TGTGCCAGCAGCCCCAGCGGGGGGGAAAAACTGTTTTTT	CASSPSGGEKLFF
TRBD1	TRBJ2-5	TRBV29-1	NA	TGCAGCGTTCGTAACAGGGGGATCGAGACCCAGTACTTC	CSVRNRGIETQYF
TRBD1	TRBJ1-2	TRBV7-9	NA	TGTGCCAGCAGCTCTACAGGGGGTATCTATGGCTACACCTTC	CASSSTGGIYGYTF
NA	TRBJ2-7	TRBV7-9	NA	TGTGCCGGGCGGGTCTACGAGCAGTACTTC	CAGRVYEQYF
NA	TRBJ2-7	TRBV28	NA	TGTGCCAGCAGTTTACGGGGGACAGCCGCCTACGAGCAGTACTTC	CASSLRGTAAYEQYF
NA	TRBJ1-2	TRBV5-1	NA	TGCGCCAGCAGCTTGGACAGTAACTATGGCTACACCTTC	CASSLDSNYGYTF
TRBD2	TRBJ2-7	TRBV28	NA	TGTGCCAGCAGGCTTAGCGGGAGGGCCGTTAATGAGCAGTACTTC	CASRLSGRAVNEQYF
NA	TRBJ2-1	TRBV24-1	NA	TGTGCCACCAGTGACCAAACCGGGATCTGGGATGAGCAGTTCTTC	CATSDQTGIWDEQFF
NA	TRBJ1-3	TRBV3-1/TRBV3-2	once	TGTGCCAGCAGCCAAAGTCCGGGAAAACCTGGAAACACCATATATTTT	CASSQSPGKPGNTIYF
NA	TRBJ1-2	TRBV7-8	NA	TGTGCCAGCAGCTTGACTCTCTATGGCTACACCTTC	CASSLTLYGYTF
NA	TRBJ2-1	TRBV20-1	NA	TGCAGTGCTAGTAAGCGGAGCTCCTACAATGAGCAGTTCTTC	CSASKRSSYNEQFF
NA	TRBJ1-1	TRBV2	NA	TGTGCCAGCAGGGGGAGGACTGAAGCTTTCTTT	CASRGRTEAFF
NA	TRBJ1-1	TRBV27	NA	TGTGCCAGCAGTTTAGGGGGGGGCGGAACTGAAGCTTTCTTT	CASSLGGGGTEAFF
NA	TRBJ2-7	TRBV2	NA	TGTGCCAGCAAGGTTACAGTCAGCTCCTACGAGCAGTACTTC	CASKVTVSSYEQYF
TRBD2	TRBJ2-1	TRBV10-1	NA	TGCGCCAGCAGTGAAGTTCTAGCGGGGGTCCATGAGCAGTTCTTC	CASSEVLAGVHEQFF
NA	TRBJ1-2	TRBV29-1	once	TGCAGCGCTGTCACAGGGAGTGGCTACACCTTC	CSAVTGSGYTF
TRBD2	TRBJ2-5	TRBV9	NA	TGTGCCAGCAGCGAAGCTAGCGGGATTGGAGAGACCCAGTACTTC	CASSEASGIGETQYF
NA	TRBJ1-2	TRBV19	NA	TGTGCCAGTAGTACTCAGGGAAGAAGAGGCTATGGCTACACCTTC	CASSTQGRRGYGYTF
TRBD1	TRBJ1-2	TRBV18	NA	TGTGCCAGCTCACTCGGGACAGGGGACGATGGCTACACCTTC	CASSLGTGDDGYTF
TRBD1	TRBJ2-1	TRBV5-4	NA	TGTGCCAGCAGCCATCGACAGGGCCGCTACAATGAGCAGTTCTTC	CASSHRQGRYNEQFF
TRBD1	TRBJ1-5	TRBV6-2/TRBV6-3	NA	TGTGCCAGCAGTTCACTGGGACAGGGTAATCAGCCCCAGCATTTT	CASSSLGQGNQPQHF
TRBD1	TRBJ1-2	TRBV6-7	NA	TGTGCCAGCAGCCCGAACCGGGACAGAGCTTCCTATGGCTACACCTTC	CASSPNRDRASYGYTF
TRBD2	TRBJ2-5	TRBV11-3	few	TGTGCCAGCAGCAGGACTAGCGGGCAAGAGACCCAGTACTTC	CASSRTSGQETQYF
NA	TRBJ2-3	TRBV7-9	NA	TGTGCCAGCAGCTTTGGGAGCCTCTCGCCGTATTTT	CASSFGSLSPYF